This TCR beta chain was captured by sequencing in a study of blood T cell repertoires in COVID-19. The ends were cut back, 4 bases at V and 8 bases at J, with 6 bases in the middle. Germline CDR1 reads DFQATT; CDR2 reads SNEGSKA (reference sequence). The CDR3 covers 10 residues. There are a few counts of this clone. TCRdb keeps only in-frame clones here, not all; method: immunoSEQ multiplex PCR. The table lists approximately 300,000 clones, around 87% of them singletons, with around 4% in the top ten. Material: peripheral blood. The clonotype was recovered from a woman aged 45 to 65 with active or convalescent COVID-19. This chain joins TRBV20-1 and TRBJ2-1; D ambiguous. This CDR3 reads CSATRYEQFF. As DNA, the CDR3 is TGCAGTGCTACCCGGTATGAGCAGTTCTTC.